This TCR beta chain was observed in a study of T cell changes during pregnancy in multiple sclerosis. The CDR3 is 12 residues long. Per germline, CDR1 MNHNS and CDR2 SASEGT. V lost 7 bases and J 0 bases, leaving 7 bases between the germline ends. TCRdb's copy holds only in-frame clones and misses some; the assay was immunoSEQ multiplex PCR. The sample includes tens of thousands of clones, approximately 91% of them seen just once. This TCR was recovered from a female donor in good health, enrolled as a control in a pregnancy study. This sample comprised peripheral blood, obtained in the second trimester of pregnancy. The chain uses TRBV6-1 and TRBJ2-7; D is unresolved. CDR3 in DNA: TGTGCCAGCAAGAGATCCTCCTACGAGCAGTACTTC. Amino acids: CASKRSSYEQYF.